Listed here are 27 T cell receptor beta chains from one sample, sequenced in a study of CD8 T cells in ankylosing spondylitis. In TCRdb, the 5' RACE reads were re-called with MiXCR into one record per CDR3 protein. The repertoire has about 140,000 distinct CDR3 sequences, around 7.9% of them found once; the top ten carry 12%. The sample comprised blood, either unsorted or a sorted T cell fraction (not recorded which). All receptors come from a female donor with ankylosing spondylitis or in good health (not recorded which).

This clonotype has ten or more counts. V gene TRBV9 combines with J gene TRBJ2-3; possibly TRBD1 for D (5 bases). The germline CDR1 and CDR2 sequences are SGDLS and YYNGEE. The CDR3 runs to 14 residues. Trimming stripped 5 bases from V and 4 bases from J, with 14 bases between. The CDR3 reads CASSFRDYSDTQYF. The CDR3 nucleotides read TGTGCCAGCAGTTTCAGGGATTATTCAGATACGCAGTATTTT.

Only a few counts were recorded for this clonotype. CDR3 loop: CASSLAGVGEKLFF. CDR3 in DNA: TGCGCCAGCAGCTTGGCGGGCGTCGGTGAAAAACTGTTTTTT. The chain combines TRBV5-1 with TRBJ1-4; D gene ambiguous. The germline V and J ends were trimmed by 0 bases and 7 bases, with 10 bases remaining between them. The germline V gene has CDR1 SGHRS and CDR2 YFSETQ. The CDR3 sequence is 14 residues long.

At least ten counts were recorded for this clonotype. This chain connects TRBV9 to TRBJ2-1; D is unclear. Germline V gene sequence: CDR1 SGDLS, CDR2 YYNGEE. V gave up 0 bases and J gave up 6 bases, with 10 bases separating them. The CDR3 loop spans 14 amino acids. The CDR3 coding sequence is TGTGCCAGCAGCGTAGAATCAGCCAGCAATGAGCAGTTCTTC. Amino acids: CASSVESASNEQFF.

The V gene is TRBV7-2, the J gene TRBJ2-7, with D possibly being TRBD1 (6 bases). The V end lost 5 bases, the J end lost 3 bases, and 11 bases lay between the germline ends. CDR1 and CDR2 from the germline V gene are SGHTA and FQGNSA. The CDR3 sequence is 13 residues long. The DNA of the CDR3 is TGTGCCAGCAGCCGGACAGACCTCTACGAGCAGTACTTC. This gives the protein CASSRTDLYEQYF.

Many counts were recorded for this clonotype. The V call is TRBV12-3 or TRBV12-4, the J call TRBJ1-5, with 9 bases lining up with TRBD1. V shed 5 bases, J shed 7 bases, and the junction held 9 bases outside the gene matches. This CDR3 has 15 residues. The CDR3 reads CASSENTGGSQPQHF. The CDR3 DNA reads as TGTGCCAGCAGTGAGAATACAGGGGGCAGCCAGCCCCAGCATTTT.

This clonotype was found many times. DNA for the CDR3: TGCAGCGCGGCACTGGGAGTAGAGACCCAGTACTTC. This sequence encodes CSAALGVETQYF. V and J are TRBV29-1 and TRBJ2-5; D possibly corresponds to TRBD2 (5 bases). Trimming left V 7 bases short and J 4 bases short, with 13 bases between. The CDR3 runs 12 residues. Germline-derived CDR1 and CDR2 are SQVTM and ANQGSEA.

This clonotype was found many times. The CDR3: CASSWDGRNSPLHF. The CDR3, as DNA: TGTGCCAGCAGCTGGGACGGACGGAATTCACCCCTCCACTTT. This chain connects TRBV7-3 to TRBJ1-6, with D tentatively TRBD1 (5 bases). V lost 4 bases and J 7 bases, leaving 11 bases between the germline ends. From germline, CDR1 is SGHTA and CDR2 FQGTGA. CDR3 length: 14 amino acids.

The chain combines TRBV5-1 with TRBJ2-1; 10 bases match TRBD1. Germline values: CDR1 SGHRS, CDR2 YFSETQ. CDR3 length equals 15 residues. V dropped 6 bases and J dropped 5; count of bases not matched to a gene: 8. This CDR3 is CASNNPGQGNNEQFF. CDR3 in DNA: TGCGCCAGCAACAACCCGGGACAGGGGAACAATGAGCAGTTCTTC.

This clonotype was detected ten times or more. This chain connects TRBV29-1 to TRBJ1-1; possibly TRBD1 for D (5 bases). The V and J ends lost 7 bases and 1 base respectively, with 10 bases between them. Germline-derived CDR1 and CDR2 are SQVTM and ANQGSEA. The CDR3 spans 12 residues. DNA for the CDR3: TGCAGCGCGACAGCAGGGAACACTGAAGCTTTCTTT. It is translated as CSATAGNTEAFF.

This clonotype showed up just a few times. The chain recombines TRBV7-9 with TRBJ2-2; D gene ambiguous. The V end was cut by 5 bases, the J end by 6 bases, with 13 bases between. Germline-derived CDR1 and CDR2 are SEHNR and FQNEAQ (reference sequence). This CDR3 is 14 amino acids long. CDR3 sequence (DNA): TGTGCCAGCAGCCTCCAGAGGCAGTCCGGGGAGCTGTTTTTT. Translation: CASSLQRQSGELFF.

The sample holds many counts of this clonotype. The gene calls are TRBV19 and TRBJ2-7; D is ambiguous. CDR1 and CDR2 (germline): LNHDA, SQIVND (reference sequence). With 5 bases removed from V and 2 bases from J, the gap between germline ends came to 10 bases. This CDR3 is built from 13 residues. The CDR3 loop is CASSHADTYEQYF. For the CDR3, the DNA is TGTGCCAGTAGTCACGCAGACACCTACGAGCAGTACTTC.

This clonotype came up many times. The chain uses TRBV12-3 or TRBV12-4 and TRBJ1-1; D gene unclear. CDR3 length: 13 amino acids. Trimming left V 4 bases short and J 0 bases short, with 6 bases between. The CDR3 sequence is CASSWSLNTEAFF. CDR3 sequence (DNA): TGTGCCAGCAGTTGGTCCTTGAACACTGAAGCTTTCTTT.

Concerning this clonotype itself: This may come from a read error, since a much larger clone is one base off. The chain combines TRBV7-2 with TRBJ2-1; D is unresolved. CDR1 is SGHTA and CDR2 is FQGNSA in the germline V gene. This CDR3 region has 15 residues. Trimming left V 2 bases short and J 0 bases short, with 8 bases between. The CDR3 sequence is CASSLTSSSYNEQFF. CDR3 DNA: TGTGCCAGCAGCTTAACCTCAAGCTCCTACAATGAGCAGTTCTTC.

This chain joins TRBV19 and TRBJ2-7, with TRBD1 matching over 7 bases. Germline V gives CDR1 LNHDA, CDR2 SQIVND (reference sequence). The CDR3 runs to 16 residues. V dropped 3 bases and J dropped 1; count of bases not matched to a gene: 9. This CDR3 is CASSISRTGPSYEQYF. For the CDR3, the DNA is TGTGCCAGTAGTATTTCCCGGACAGGTCCTTCCTACGAGCAGTACTTC.

In its sample, this clonotype was seen many times. The chain links TRBV4-3 to TRBJ2-5, with D maybe TRBD1 (6 bases). The V gene lost 4 bases and the J gene lost 1 base, with 13 bases spanning the gap. Looked up from germline, CDR1 is LGHNA and CDR2 is YSLEER. The CDR3 covers 15 residues. CDR3 sequence (DNA): TGCGCCAGCAGCCGGCAGTGGGGGCCCCAAGAGACCCAGTACTTC. This encodes CASSRQWGPQETQYF.

This clonotype was detected ten times or more. J is TRBJ2-3 and V is TRBV6-1, with a tentative D call TRBD2 (6 bases). The V gene lost 4 bases and the J gene lost 1 base, with 12 bases spanning the gap. The CDR3 has 15 residues. Germline-derived CDR1 and CDR2 are MNHNS and SASEGT. The CDR3 here is CASSARGDGTDTQYF. The CDR3 DNA follows: TGTGCCAGCAGTGCCCGCGGGGACGGCACAGATACGCAGTATTTT.

In this sample, this clonotype turned up many times. The chain uses TRBV20-1 and TRBJ2-3; TRBD2 agrees at 13 bases. The CDR3 consists of 17 residues. CDR1 DFQATT and CDR2 SNEGSKA come from the germline V gene (reference sequence). J was trimmed by 3 bases and V by 3 bases; bases with no gene match: 9. CDR3 sequence reads: CSARAPGLAGVTDTQYF. The CDR3 DNA reads as TGCAGTGCTAGGGCGCCTGGACTAGCGGGGGTGACAGATACGCAGTATTTT.

In its sample, this clonotype was seen many times. This chain connects TRBV12-3 or TRBV12-4 to TRBJ1-4, with D maybe TRBD1 (5 bases). The CDR3 has 14 amino acids. Trimming pared 3 bases from V and 8 bases from J, leaving 13 bases between. The CDR3 loop is CASSLRSGAEKLFF. The CDR3 bases are TGTGCCAGCAGTTTGAGGAGTGGGGCGGAAAAACTGTTTTTT.

Ten or more counts support this clonotype. J is TRBJ2-7 and V is TRBV7-9; D uncertain. The V and J ends lost 1 base and 6 bases respectively, with 4 bases between them. CDR3 length equals 11 residues. Per germline, CDR1 SEHNR and CDR2 FQNEAQ (reference sequence). The CDR3, as DNA: TGTGCCAGCAGCTTAGAGCTCGAGCAGTACTTC. It encodes CASSLELEQYF.

This clonotype has a count of ten or more. The chain employs TRBV10-2 and TRBJ1-6, with TRBD1 matching 9 bases. After removal of 6 bases from V and 9 bases from J, the junction contained 9 bases not matched to a gene. In germline, CDR1 is WSHSY, CDR2 SAAADI. The CDR3 is made up of 15 amino acids. The chain's CDR3 is CASRTGGPQGSPLHF. In DNA form, the CDR3 reads TGCGCCAGCAGAACAGGGGGCCCCCAAGGTTCACCCCTCCACTTT.

As for this clonotype: This may come from a read error, since a much larger clone is one base off. The chain recombines TRBV20-1 with TRBJ1-2; D might be TRBD1 (6 bases). CDR1 is DFQATT, CDR2 SNEGSKA, per germline (reference sequence). Trimming took 4 bases from V and 6 from J, leaving 12 bases between them. The CDR3 has 12 residues. Here the CDR3 DNA reads TGCAGTGCTATTCGGGGGGCGGATGGCTACACCTTC. Protein sequence: CSAIRGADGYTF.

The chain carries TRBV5-5 and TRBJ1-1, with a weak D call TRBD1 (5 bases). This CDR3 contains 13 residues. The V gene lost 4 bases and the J gene lost 0 bases, with 7 bases spanning the gap. From germline, CDR1 is SGHKS and CDR2 YYEKEE (reference sequence). The DNA for the CDR3 is TGTGCCAGCAGCAACAGGTTGAACACTGAAGCTTTCTTT. Residues: CASSNRLNTEAFF.

The sample holds many counts of this clonotype. In DNA, the CDR3 is TGTGCCAGCAGTTTAGCGGGGGTACAGCCCCAGCATTTT. The encoded protein is CASSLAGVQPQHF. This rearrangement joins TRBV12-3 or TRBV12-4 to TRBJ1-5, with a tentative D call TRBD1 (5 bases). This CDR3 has 13 amino acids. Trimming took 0 bases from V and 7 from J, leaving 7 bases between them.

V is TRBV7-2 and J is TRBJ2-7; D is unclear. This CDR3 region has 12 residues. Germline values: CDR1 SGHTA, CDR2 FQGNSA. The V and J ends lost 1 base and 5 bases respectively, with 6 bases between them. This chain's CDR3 is CASSLVTNEQYF. DNA for the CDR3: TGTGCCAGCAGCTTAGTCACAAACGAGCAGTACTTC.

This clonotype was picked up many times. V and J are TRBV19 and TRBJ2-7; 9 bases map to TRBD1. In germline, CDR1 is LNHDA, CDR2 SQIVND (reference sequence). V lost 5 bases to trimming and J lost 5 bases; unmatched junction nucleotides: 7. The CDR3 spans 14 residues. The CDR3 nucleotides read TGTGCCAGTAGTTTTCGACAGGGGGTAGACGAGCAGTACTTC. The encoded protein is CASSFRQGVDEQYF. The entire variable domain, with the rest obtained from reference TRBV19 and TRBJ2-7, is as follows: DGGITQSPKYLFRKEGQNVTLSCEQNLNHDAMYWYRQDPGQGLRLIYYSQIVNDFQKGDIAEGYSVSREKKESFPLTVTSAQKNPTAFYLCASSFRQGVDEQYFGPGTRLTVT.

This clonotype was detected only a few times. This chain uses TRBV12-3 or TRBV12-4 with TRBJ2-2; D possibly corresponds to TRBD2 (6 bases). V lost 6 bases, J lost 7 bases, and 15 bases lay in between. The CDR3 extends over 14 amino acids. This chain's CDR3 is CASRHHGGGGELFF. The DNA of the CDR3 is TGTGCCAGCAGGCATCACGGGGGTGGCGGGGAGCTGTTTTTT.

This clonotype has at least ten counts. The J gene is TRBJ1-6, the V gene TRBV5-1; TRBD1 matches at 9 bases. The V and J ends lost 2 bases and 10 bases, in that order; junction bases with no gene match: 7. The CDR3 covers 15 residues. Germline V lookup: CDR1 SGHRS, CDR2 YFSETQ. CDR3 sequence reads: CASSLDRGSGSPLHF. The CDR3 region has the DNA TGCGCCAGCAGCTTAGACAGGGGGAGTGGATCACCCCTCCACTTT. Using reference TRBV5-1 and TRBJ1-6 for the parts outside the CDR3, the full variable domain is KAGVTQTPRYLIKTRGQQVTLSCSPISGHRSVSWYQQTPGQGLQFLFEYFSETQRNKGNFPGRFSGRQFSNSRSEMNVSTLELGDSALYLCASSLDRGSGSPLHFGNGTRLTVT.